The 12 T cell receptor beta chains given below trace back to one sample, sequenced in a study of T cell changes during pregnancy in multiple sclerosis. Produced via immunoSEQ multiplex PCR; TCRdb's table is partial and in-frame only. The table has around 74,000 clones, about nine tenths seen once; the top ten hold roughly 3.3%. The sample here was peripheral blood, taken before pregnancy. Every receptor here comes from a female donor with multiple sclerosis, enrolled in a pregnancy study.

The V and J genes are TRBV6-6 and TRBJ1-5; D gene uncertain. CDR1 and CDR2 (germline): MNHNY, SVGAGI (reference sequence). Trimming cost V 3 bases and J 0 bases, with 12 bases left between them. The CDR3 consists of 16 residues. The chain's CDR3 is CASSYRGQTSNQPQHF. The CDR3 DNA is TGTGCCAGCAGTTATAGAGGGCAAACTAGCAATCAGCCCCAGCATTTT.

The rearrangement uses TRBV5-1 and TRBJ1-2; 7 positions match TRBD1. Unmatched junction bases numbered 1, after V lost 2 bases and J lost 6 bases. CDR3 size: 12 residues. The germline V gene encodes CDR1 SGHRS and CDR2 YFSETQ. This CDR3 reads CASSLQGNGYTF. The CDR3 DNA is TGCGCCAGCAGCTTACAGGGGAATGGCTACACCTTC.

The V gene is TRBV19, the J gene TRBJ2-1; 9 nucleotides agree with TRBD1. CDR1 LNHDA and CDR2 SQIVND come from the germline V gene (reference sequence). V lost 8 bases, J lost 7 bases, and 9 bases stayed unmatched. The CDR3 length is 14 residues. This CDR3 is CASSTDRGGNEQFF. CDR3 in DNA: TGTGCCAGTTCTACGGACAGGGGAGGAAATGAGCAGTTCTTC. The full variable domain, completed using reference TRBV19 and TRBJ2-1, is DGGITQSPKYLFRKEGQNVTLSCEQNLNHDAMYWYRQDPGQGLRLIYYSQIVNDFQKGDIAEGYSVSREKKESFPLTVTSAQKNPTAFYLCASSTDRGGNEQFFGPGTRLTVL.

Written as DNA, the CDR3 is TGCGCCAGCAGATGGGACAGGGAACAAGAGACCCAGTACTTC. Translated, it gives CASRWDREQETQYF. The J gene is TRBJ2-5, the V gene TRBV5-1; 9 nucleotides line up with TRBD1. V trimming: 5 bases; J trimming: 2 bases; junction bases outside the gene matches: 4. Per the germline V gene, CDR1 is SGHRS and CDR2 is YFSETQ. The CDR3 is 14 residues long.

The V call is TRBV5-1, the J call TRBJ1-2; D ambiguous. The CDR3 is 12 residues long. Trimming left V 4 bases short and J 4 bases short, with 8 bases between. Germline assignment: CDR1 SGHRS and CDR2 YFSETQ. As DNA, the CDR3 is TGCGCCAGCAGCGCGGGAGGCTATGGCTACACCTTC. Residues: CASSAGGYGYTF.

The chain carries TRBV6-1 and TRBJ1-3, with TRBD1 identical over 8 bases. Losses at the gene ends were 2 bases for V and 3 bases for J; bases not matched to a gene: 9. CDR1 MNHNS and CDR2 SASEGT come from the germline V gene. The CDR3 covers 17 residues. DNA for the CDR3: TGTGCCAGCAGTGAACCTTCAGGGGGCTCCTTTGGAAACACCATATATTTT. Encoded protein: CASSEPSGGSFGNTIYF.

The CDR3 nucleotides read TGCGCCAGCAGCCAGGGACAGGGGGCTCAGGACTATGGCTACACCTTC. Protein: CASSQGQGAQDYGYTF. This chain uses TRBV4-3 with TRBJ1-2; 12 bases agree with TRBD1. CDR3 length: 16 amino acids. J gave up 3 bases and V 3 bases, and 5 bases lay outside the gene matches. Germline V gene data show CDR1 as LGHNA and CDR2 as YSLEER.

The CDR3 region has the DNA TGTGCCAGCTCACCAAGCGGGCGGAGCACAGATACGCAGTATTTT. Translating it yields CASSPSGRSTDTQYF. The V call is TRBV18, the J call TRBJ2-3, with a weak D call TRBD2 (6 bases). The V and J ends lost 2 bases and 0 bases respectively, with 9 bases between them. The CDR3 extends over 15 amino acids. Per germline, CDR1 KGHSH and CDR2 LQKENI.

The rearrangement links TRBV7-9 to TRBJ1-1; 10 nucleotides agree with TRBD1. J gave up 1 base and V 5 bases, and 7 bases lay outside the gene matches. The CDR3 covers 16 residues. Germline lookup yields CDR1 SEHNR and CDR2 FQNEAQ (reference sequence). In nucleotides, the CDR3 is TGTGCCAGCAGCCGGGACAGGGGTGGCACGAACACTGAAGCTTTCTTT. It encodes CASSRDRGGTNTEAFF.

The chain couples TRBV10-3 to TRBJ1-1; D unresolved. The CDR3 sequence is 12 residues long. Germline loops: CDR1 ENHRY, CDR2 SYGVKD. V lost 2 bases, J lost 5 bases, and 6 bases lay in between. Here the CDR3 reads CAISERGTEAFF. The CDR3, as DNA: TGTGCCATCAGTGAGCGAGGGACTGAAGCTTTCTTT.

The chain carries TRBV19 and TRBJ1-2; a possible D gene is TRBD1 (5 bases). The germline V and J ends were trimmed by 7 bases and 7 bases, with 22 bases remaining between them. The CDR3 spans 15 residues. The V gene's germline CDR1 is LNHDA and CDR2 SQIVND (reference sequence). CDR3 DNA: TGTGCCAGTATTATTACGCGGGACGGAGGGAGTGGCTACACCTTC. It yields the protein CASIITRDGGSGYTF.

The CDR3 nucleotides read TGTGCCAGCAGCTTTAGGGGGCGATTGGGCACTGAAGCTTTCTTT. Protein product: CASSFRGRLGTEAFF. The rearrangement uses TRBV2 and TRBJ1-1; 7 bases are shared with TRBD1. The ends lost 6 bases at V and 4 bases at J; junction bases unmatched: 11. Germline CDR1 reads SNHLY; CDR2 reads FYNNEI. This CDR3 comprises 15 residues.